This TCR beta chain was identified in a study of sequential checkpoint blockade in melanoma. Turning to the study itself: Patients were randomized 1:1 to nivolumab-then-ipilimumab or ipilimumab-then-nivolumab first-line. After both sequences, patients received maintenance nivolumab.

The germline V gene encodes CDR1 MGHRA and CDR2 YSYEKL. The CDR3 runs to 18 residues. V shed 1 base and J shed 4 bases, with 22 bases lying between them. Assay: immunoSEQ multiplex PCR; the TCRdb copy retains only in-frame clones and omits some. The repertoire consists of about 6,900 clones, with approximately 80% occurring once and the leading ten covering more than 7%. The treatment: randomized to nivolumab then ipilimumab (arm A) or the reverse (arm B). Live CD3+CD8+ CD19− CD56− cells were sorted from PBMCs. The receptor was derived from a human donor with melanoma. Sequencing was performed on CD8+ T cells sorted from blood (inferred from file names), taken from a patient given nivolumab and ipilimumab in sequence. The chain recombines TRBV4-1 with TRBJ1-2; possible D gene TRBD1, 5 bases. CDR3 sequence: CASSQGTGRILGGYGYTF. The CDR3 DNA follows: TGCGCCAGCAGCCAAGGTACCGGACGCATACTCGGGGGCTATGGCTACACCTTC.